These T cell receptor beta chains were read from a single sample in a study of blood T cell repertoires in COVID-19. Libraries were prepared by immunoSEQ multiplex PCR; TCRdb keeps only in-frame clonotypes and omits some of them. Among 200,000 to 250,000 clones listed, 82% were seen once. The sequenced sample consisted of PBMCs or T cells enriched from blood (not recorded which). Receptors were obtained from a woman in her sixties who had recovered from COVID-19. Both conserved end residues are part of each CDR3. D genes are given only for firm matches. Clone size is given for some rows only: seen once, a few or many times, or a class if the clone is expanded.

>TRBV24-1|TRBD1|-|TRBJ1-5
TGTGCCACCAGTGATCAACCCGGGACAGGTCATCAGCCCCAGCATTTT
CATSDQPGTGHQPQHF
>TRBV11-2|TRBD2|-|TRBJ2-3
TGTGCCAGCAGCTTACCGACTAGCGGGAGAACAGATACGCAGTATTTT
CASSLPTSGRTDTQYF
>TRBV10-1|TRBD1|-|TRBJ1-1
TGCGCCAGCAGTACAGGGGGGGGGAACACTGAAGCTTTCTTT
CASSTGGGNTEAFF
>TRBV5-1|-|few|TRBJ1-2
TGCGCCAGCAGCTTGGAGGCAGGGATCGGCTATGGCTACACCTTC
CASSLEAGIGYGYTF
>TRBV27|TRBD1|-|TRBJ2-3
TGTGCCAGCACCGAGGACAGGCGGTATACGCAGTATTTT
CASTEDRRYTQYF
>TRBV4-2|TRBD2|-|TRBJ2-3
TGTGCCAGCAGCCAAGATGTGGCTAGCGGTTCAGATACGCAGTATTTT
CASSQDVASGSDTQYF
>TRBV21-1|-|few|TRBJ1-1
TGTGCCAGCAGCACCACAGGGAACCTCATGAACACTGAAGCTTTCTTT
CASSTTGNLMNTEAFF
>TRBV12-3/TRBV12-4|TRBD1|-|TRBJ2-7
TGTGCCAGCACTCGGGACAGGGCCTACGAGCAGTACTTC
CASTRDRAYEQYF
>TRBV5-1|TRBD1|once|TRBJ1-5
TGCGCCAGCAGTCTGGGACAGTCCAATCAGCCCCAGCATTTT
CASSLGQSNQPQHF
>TRBV20-1|-|-|TRBJ2-3
TGCAGTGCTAGTTGGCCAGATACGCAGTATTTT
CSASWPDTQYF
>TRBV6-4|-|few|TRBJ2-3
TGTGCCAGCAGTGTTGGAGGTAGCACAGATACGCAGTATTTT
CASSVGGSTDTQYF
>TRBV12-3/TRBV12-4|-|-|TRBJ1-1
TGTGCCAGCAGAAATACAGGGAACACTGAAGCTTTCTTT
CASRNTGNTEAFF
>TRBV12-2|-|-|TRBJ2-7
TGTGCAAGTCGCTCCGGGAGGGGAAGGGAGAACTACGAGCAGTACTTC
CASRSGRGRENYEQYF
>TRBV5-5|-|-|TRBJ2-7
TGTGCCAGCAGCTTGGGCCCCCAGGGTACCTACGAGCAGTACTTC
CASSLGPQGTYEQYF
>TRBV5-4|-|-|TRBJ1-2
TGTGCCACCTCAGACAGGCCGATGAATAACTATGGCTACACCTTC
CATSDRPMNNYGYTF
>TRBV30|-|-|TRBJ2-7
TGTGCCTGGAGCCGAACAGGGACATCCTACGAGCAGTACTTC
CAWSRTGTSYEQYF
>TRBV6-5|TRBD1|-|TRBJ2-5
TGTGCCAGCAGTTACTCGCCAGGGGGATTGGAGACCCAGTACTTC
CASSYSPGGLETQYF
>TRBV5-1|-|-|TRBJ1-4
TGCGCCAGCAGATCCGAGGGTCAAGGTATTGAAAAACTGTTTTTT
CASRSEGQGIEKLFF
>TRBV7-3|-|-|TRBJ1-3
TGTGCCAGCAGCTCGGGGTTTGGAAACACCATATATTTT
CASSSGFGNTIYF
>TRBV28|-|-|TRBJ2-3
TGTGCCAGTACTTCCCCCGGCACAGATACGCAGTATTTT
CASTSPGTDTQYF
>TRBV5-4|-|-|TRBJ2-2
TGTGCCAGCAGCCGGGAGAGTAACGGGGAGCTGTTTTTT
CASSRESNGELFF
>TRBV10-3|TRBD1|-|TRBJ1-1
TGTGCCACCAGGACAGGGATGAACACTGAAGCTTTCTTT
CATRTGMNTEAFF
>TRBV6-5|TRBD1|-|TRBJ1-5
TGTGCCTCTGATCCCGGGACAGCGAATCAGCCCCAGCATTTT
CASDPGTANQPQHF
>TRBV6-1|-|-|TRBJ2-1
TGTGCCAGCAGTGAAAGTAGGGGCTCCTACAATGAGCAGTTCTTC
CASSESRGSYNEQFF
>TRBV18|TRBD2|-|TRBJ2-3
TGTGCCAGCTCACAAGCAATTGGGACTAGCGGGAGTGCAGATACGCAGTATTTT
CASSQAIGTSGSADTQYF
>TRBV7-8|TRBD1|-|TRBJ1-1
TGTGCCAGCAGCCGGGACAGATACACTGAAGCTTTCTTT
CASSRDRYTEAFF
>TRBV7-2|TRBD1|-|TRBJ1-2
TGTGCCAGCAGCTTAGACGGGACAGGGGTGGGCTACACCTTC
CASSLDGTGVGYTF
>TRBV4-1|-|once|TRBJ2-1
TGCGCCAGCAGCGAAAGCGGCATGCGGATGGTTACTCCCTCCTACAATGAGCAGTTCTTC
CASSESGMRMVTPSYNEQFF
>TRBV10-3|TRBD2|-|TRBJ2-2
TGTGCCATCGCGGGGGGGAACACCGGGGAGCTGTTTTTT
CAIAGGNTGELFF
>TRBV12-3/TRBV12-4|TRBD1|-|TRBJ2-1
TGTGCCAGCAGTGGGACAGGGAAGAAGTTCTTC
CASSGTGKKFF
>TRBV14|-|-|TRBJ2-7
TGTGCCAGCAGCCAAGGCGGCAGTTACCTCTACGAGCAGTACTTC
CASSQGGSYLYEQYF
>TRBV14|-|-|TRBJ2-5
TGTGCCAGCAGCCGGGGGCGCCTCGAGACCCAGTACTTC
CASSRGRLETQYF
>TRBV11-2|-|-|TRBJ2-5
TGTGCCAGCAGCCCTAGTCTTTCTCCCCCGCGAGAGACCCAGTACTTC
CASSPSLSPPRETQYF
>TRBV9|-|-|TRBJ2-5
TGTGCCAGCAGCGTAGGAGGTGGGGGCATCCAAGAGACCCAGTACTTC
CASSVGGGGIQETQYF
>TRBV7-9|-|-|TRBJ2-7
TGTGCCAGCAGCTTATGGGGGCCCAGCTCCTACGAGCAGTACTTC
CASSLWGPSSYEQYF
>TRBV4-3|-|-|TRBJ1-1
TGCGCCAGCAGCCAAGACGGGGCGGGAAAAAACACTGAAGCTTTCTTT
CASSQDGAGKNTEAFF
>TRBV6-5|-|-|TRBJ1-2
TGTGCCAGCAGCTCACGTGAGGGTTATGGCTACACCTTC
CASSSREGYGYTF
>TRBV5-6|-|few|TRBJ1-6
TGTGCCAGCAGCATAAAACGGGATTCACCCCTCCACTTT
CASSIKRDSPLHF
>TRBV10-3|-|-|TRBJ2-3
TGTGCCACCCTCGGTACCTCCACAGATACGCAGTATTTT
CATLGTSTDTQYF
>TRBV3-1/TRBV3-2|-|-|TRBJ1-5
TGTGCCAGCAGCCCACCAGGGGCAGGTCAGCCCCAGCATTTT
CASSPPGAGQPQHF
>TRBV6-1|TRBD2|-|TRBJ2-7
TGTGCCAGCAGTGAACCTCTAGCGGGGGAGCCTCGGTACGAGCAGTACTTC
CASSEPLAGEPRYEQYF
>TRBV18|TRBD1|-|TRBJ1-5
TGTGCCAGCTCACGGACAGGGGGCGCATATCAGCCCCAGCATTTT
CASSRTGGAYQPQHF
>TRBV7-9|-|-|TRBJ1-5
TGTGCCAGCAGTACAGGGATCGATCAGCCCCAGCATTTT
CASSTGIDQPQHF
>TRBV7-2|-|-|TRBJ2-7
TGTGCCAGCAGCCCAGCCCGGGACAACTACGAGCAGTACTTC
CASSPARDNYEQYF
>TRBV9|-|many|TRBJ1-1
TGTGCCAGCAGCGTAACCCCCGGCAGGGGAGGGTCGGGCTCTGAAGCTTTCTTT
CASSVTPGRGGSGSEAFF
>TRBV14|-|-|TRBJ2-1
TGTGCCAGCAGCCAAGAATGGGGGGACAATGAGCAGTTCTTC
CASSQEWGDNEQFF
>TRBV12-5|TRBD1|-|TRBJ1-5
TGTGCTAGTGGTTTGGTACGAGGGACAGATTGGGATCAGCCCCAGCATTTT
CASGLVRGTDWDQPQHF
>TRBV10-3|-|-|TRBJ1-3
TGTGCCATCAGTGGCGTCGCTGGAAACACCATATATTTT
CAISGVAGNTIYF
>TRBV13|-|-|TRBJ2-1
TGTGCCAGCAGCTTATCGGGAAAATCCTACAATGAGCAGTTCTTC
CASSLSGKSYNEQFF
>TRBV10-3|-|-|TRBJ1-4
TGTGCCACTAGTGAGACGAGCCTTAATGAAAAACTGTTTTTT
CATSETSLNEKLFF
>TRBV10-3|TRBD1|-|TRBJ1-6
TGTGCCGGCCGGACAGGCGATTCACCCCTCCACTTT
CAGRTGDSPLHF
>TRBV27|-|-|TRBJ1-4
TGTGCCAGCAGTTCGACCCTGGGAGGAGAAAAACTGTTTTTT
CASSSTLGGEKLFF
>TRBV19|TRBD1|-|TRBJ2-2
TGTGCCAGTAGTCCCGGGACAGGGAGAGTCGGGGAGCTGTTTTTT
CASSPGTGRVGELFF
>TRBV5-1|TRBD1|-|TRBJ1-2
TGCGCCAGCAGCTTGACCGGACAGGGGAGCTATGGCTACACCTTC
CASSLTGQGSYGYTF
>TRBV24-1|-|once|TRBJ2-5
TGTGCCGCGCGGAACGGGGAGCAAGAGACCCAGTACTTC
CAARNGEQETQYF
>TRBV15|TRBD2|-|TRBJ2-1
TGTGCCACCAGCAGAGATAGGTCAGCGGGAGTCCCGTTCTTC
CATSRDRSAGVPFF
>TRBV5-6|TRBD1|-|TRBJ2-2
TGTGCCAGCAGCGCATACAGGGGGCAGGGCGGGGAGCTGTTTTTT
CASSAYRGQGGELFF
>TRBV14|-|-|TRBJ2-2
TGTGCCAGCAGCCGAGGACAGATACCCACCGGGGAGCTGTTTTTT
CASSRGQIPTGELFF
>TRBV5-1|TRBD2|-|TRBJ2-3
TGCGCCAGCAGCGGGTTGGCTAGCGGGGGCACAGATACGCAGTATTTT
CASSGLASGGTDTQYF
>TRBV6-5|-|-|TRBJ2-7
TGTGCCAGCAAGGAGTCCTACGAGCAGTACTTC
CASKESYEQYF